The 31 T cell receptor beta chains below all came from one sample that was sequenced in a study of graft-versus-host responses after intestinal transplantation. Clones were read by immunoSEQ multiplex PCR, and TCRdb kept only the in-frame ones, dropping some. Of tens of thousands of clones detected, 80% to 95% appear once; the ten largest clones hold 6.7%. The sequenced sample was bone marrow, obtained 700 to 750 days after intestinal transplantation. These receptors were obtained from a human patient who received an intestinal transplant, so some T cells may come from the graft donor.

The genes are TRBV19 and TRBJ1-1; TRBD1 aligns across 8 bases. The CDR3 consists of 14 residues. Germline V gene lookup returns CDR1 LNHDA and CDR2 SQIVND (reference sequence). J was trimmed by 7 bases and V by 7 bases; bases with no gene match: 11. The CDR3 is CASKWGRTGGEAFF. Here the CDR3 DNA reads TGTGCCAGTAAGTGGGGGAGAACAGGGGGTGAAGCTTTCTTT.

The chain carries TRBV6-6 and TRBJ2-1; a weak D match, TRBD1 (6 bases). The CDR3 runs to 14 residues. CDR1 and CDR2 from the germline V gene are MNHNY and SVGAGI (reference sequence). Trimming removed 6 bases at V and 0 bases at J, with 9 bases between. As DNA, the CDR3 is TGTGCCAGCAGCACAGGGAGCTCCTACAATGAGCAGTTCTTC. Translated: CASSTGSSYNEQFF.

The genes are TRBV14 and TRBJ1-6; D remains ambiguous. V shed 4 bases and J shed 3 bases, with 13 bases lying between them. The CDR3 has 16 residues. Germline lookup yields CDR1 SGHDN and CDR2 FVKESK. The CDR3 sequence is CASSPDTEYYNSPLHF. DNA for the CDR3: TGTGCCAGCAGCCCCGACACGGAATACTATAATTCACCCCTCCACTTT.

J is TRBJ1-4 and V is TRBV6-1; TRBD1 matches at 9 bases. This CDR3 has 14 amino acids. The germline CDR1 and CDR2 sequences are MNHNS and SASEGT. Trimming removed 9 bases from V and 6 bases from J; junction bases left unmatched: 8. The CDR3 loop reads CASSYRGQDEKLFF. The DNA of the CDR3 is TGTGCCAGTTCCTACAGGGGGCAGGATGAAAAACTGTTTTTT.

The chain employs TRBV6-5 and TRBJ2-7, with 7 nucleotides matching TRBD2. Germline CDR1 and CDR2: MNHEY and SVGAGI. The CDR3 runs 16 residues. The J segment lost 2 bases and the V segment lost 4 bases, leaving 11 bases of the junction unmatched. CDR3 residues: CASSSRGTTGPYEQYF. The CDR3 DNA reads as TGTGCCAGCAGTTCGCGTGGGACTACGGGACCCTACGAGCAGTACTTC.

For this clone: Distinct nucleotide sequences in the sample also encode this CDR3. The rearrangement links TRBV9 to TRBJ2-3; either TRBD1 or TRBD2 may fit D (5 bases each). V lost 4 bases and J lost 3, with 18 bases in between. This CDR3 has 16 amino acids. From germline, CDR1 is SGDLS and CDR2 YYNGEE. CDR3 in amino acids: CASSPRGRGFTDTQYF. The CDR3 coding sequence is TGTGCCAGCAGCCCGAGAGGCCGGGGCTTTACAGATACGCAGTATTTT.

V gene TRBV28 combines with J gene TRBJ2-7; perhaps TRBD2 as D (6 bases). V lost 11 bases, J lost 1 base, and 15 bases lay in between. Germline V gene data show CDR1 as MDHEN and CDR2 as SYDVKM. The CDR3 loop spans 13 amino acids. Written as DNA, the CDR3 is TGTGCCCTTCGGAGGGCTTCTTCCTACGAGCAGTACTTC. The encoded protein is CALRRASSYEQYF.

The rearrangement uses TRBV7-9 and TRBJ2-5; D not resolved. The germline V gene encodes CDR1 SEHNR and CDR2 FQNEAQ (reference sequence). CDR3 length: 15 amino acids. V was shortened by 5 bases and J by 0 bases, with 13 bases between the two germline ends. CDR3 region: CASSPGPGYQETQYF. In nucleotides, the CDR3 is TGTGCCAGCAGCCCCGGGCCCGGGTACCAAGAGACCCAGTACTTC. The full variable domain, with the rest looked up from reference TRBV7-9 and TRBJ2-5, is DTGVSQNPRHKITKRGQNVTFRCDPISEHNRLYWYRQTLGQGPEFLTYFQNEAQLEKSRLLSDRFSAERPKGSFSTLEIQRTEQGDSAMYLCASSPGPGYQETQYFGPGTRLLVL.

The rearrangement joins TRBV7-9 to TRBJ1-4; the D gene is possibly TRBD1 (6 bases). Germline CDR1 reads SEHNR; CDR2 reads FQNEAQ (reference sequence). This CDR3 is built from 17 residues. V shed 0 bases and J shed 8 bases, with 19 bases lying between them. The DNA for the CDR3 is TGTGCCAGCAGCTTAGCGGACAGTTGGGGATTTGGGGAAAAACTGTTTTTT. This gives the protein CASSLADSWGFGEKLFF.

This clone has a single count. The chain joins TRBV4-1 to TRBJ2-1, with D hard to call. CDR1 is MGHRA and CDR2 is YSYEKL in the germline V gene. Trimming removed 1 base at V and 8 bases at J, with 3 bases between. The CDR3 extends over 11 amino acids. The chain's CDR3 is CASSQADEQFF. The CDR3 DNA sequence: TGCGCCAGCAGCCAAGCTGATGAGCAGTTCTTC.

This chain links TRBV2 with TRBJ1-2, with D perhaps TRBD1 (5 bases). CDR1 is SNHLY and CDR2 is FYNNEI in the germline V gene. The CDR3 contains 14 residues. V was trimmed by 8 bases and J by 5 bases, leaving 18 bases between them. CDR3 loop: CASLTGTSLYGYTF. CDR3 DNA: TGTGCCAGCCTAACTGGGACCTCTCTTTATGGCTACACCTTC.

CDR3 bases: TGTGCCAGCAGCTCGCCCAAAGATCCTCGTAGCTCCTACGAGCAGTACTTC. Encoded protein: CASSSPKDPRSSYEQYF. V is TRBV13 and J is TRBJ2-7; D is undetermined. Trimming took 4 bases from V and 0 from J, leaving 19 bases between them. The CDR3 extends over 17 amino acids. Per the germline V gene, CDR1 is PRHDT and CDR2 is FYEKMQ (reference sequence).

This rearrangement joins TRBV19 to TRBJ2-1; D is undetermined. CDR1 LNHDA and CDR2 SQIVND come from the germline V gene (reference sequence). V was clipped by 1 base and J by 3 bases, with 7 bases between them. This CDR3 region has 14 residues. For the CDR3, the DNA is TGTGCCAGTAGTATAGGGAACCTCTACAATGAGCAGTTCTTC. Translated, it gives CASSIGNLYNEQFF.

The chain has TRBV11-2 and TRBJ1-3, with 8 nucleotides matching TRBD1. This CDR3 comprises 17 residues. CDR1 is SGHAT and CDR2 is FQNNGV in the germline V gene. After removal of 5 bases from V and 0 bases from J, the junction contained 9 bases not matched to a gene. The CDR3 bases are TGTGCCAGCAGCCGACGTTCAGGGGGCATCTCTGGAAACACCATATATTTT. It translates to CASSRRSGGISGNTIYF.

This chain connects TRBV4-1 to TRBJ2-7, with D perhaps matching TRBD1 (6 bases). CDR1 and CDR2 (germline): MGHRA, YSYEKL. The V end was cut by 6 bases, the J end by 0 bases, with 9 bases between. CDR3 length equals 13 residues. The CDR3 DNA reads TGCGCCAGCAGGGTGACAGGCTCCTACGAGCAGTACTTC. Protein sequence: CASRVTGSYEQYF.

The chain employs TRBV6-5 and TRBJ2-7; 14 nucleotides align to TRBD2. CDR3 length equals 14 residues. Germline lookup yields CDR1 MNHEY and CDR2 SVGAGI. The J segment lost 4 bases and the V segment lost 5 bases, leaving 1 base of the junction unmatched. CDR3 nucleotides: TGTGCCAGCAGTAGGACTAGCGGGGGGTACGAGCAGTACTTC. This encodes CASSRTSGGYEQYF.

The rearrangement uses TRBV5-4 and TRBJ1-3; 9 nucleotides align to TRBD1. Germline assignment: CDR1 SGHNT and CDR2 YYREEE (reference sequence). V dropped 5 bases and J dropped 4; count of bases not matched to a gene: 7. This CDR3 comprises 15 residues. The CDR3 protein is CASRQTGGAGNTIYF. In DNA, the CDR3 is TGTGCCAGCAGACAAACAGGGGGCGCCGGAAACACCATATATTTT.

J is TRBJ2-7 and V is TRBV28; 8 bases are shared with TRBD1. Looked up from germline, CDR1 is MDHEN and CDR2 is SYDVKM. The CDR3 is made up of 13 amino acids. With 10 bases clipped from V and 4 bases from J, the junction kept 9 bases outside the gene matches. The CDR3, as DNA: TGTGCCACCACCGAGGGACAGGAGTACGAGCAGTACTTC. Its translation: CATTEGQEYEQYF.

This clone occurred once. The V gene is TRBV28, the J gene TRBJ2-3; D unclear. Germline V gene lookup returns CDR1 MDHEN and CDR2 SYDVKM. The CDR3 extends over 13 amino acids. The V end was cut by 2 bases, the J end by 2 bases, with 5 bases between. The CDR3 DNA sequence: TGTGCCAGCAGTTTAGCACACACAGATACGCAGTATTTT. Translating gives CASSLAHTDTQYF.

This clone was counted only a few times. The chain links TRBV18 to TRBJ1-5; the D is unclear. The CDR3 is 13 residues long. The germline gives CDR1 KGHSH, CDR2 LQKENI. Deletions cut 2 bases from V and 3 bases from J, with 5 bases between. Here the CDR3 DNA reads TGTGCCAGCTCACCAGGGCCCAATCAGCCCCAGCATTTT. Amino acids: CASSPGPNQPQHF. Based on the CDR3 plus reference TRBV18 and TRBJ1-5, the full variable domain is NAGVMQNPRHLVRRRGQEARLRCSPMKGHSHVYWYRQLPEEGLKFMVYLQKENIIDESGMPKERFSAEFPKEGPSILRIQQVVRGDSAAYFCASSPGPNQPQHFGDGTRLSIL.

There are a few counts of this clone. In DNA, the CDR3 is TGTGCCAGCAGCCAATCCGGGGCAAACACTGAAGCTTTCTTT. It specifies CASSQSGANTEAFF. The V call is TRBV16, the J call TRBJ1-1; a possible D gene is TRBD1 (5 bases). The germline V gene encodes CDR1 KGHSY and CDR2 FQNENV. V was pared by 0 bases and J by 2 bases, with 7 bases between. CDR3 length: 14 residues.

V usage is TRBV6-1 and J usage is TRBJ1-1, with D hard to call. Deletions cut 6 bases from V and 0 bases from J, with 8 bases between. The CDR3 runs 13 residues. The V gene's germline CDR1 is MNHNS and CDR2 SASEGT. Written as DNA, the CDR3 is TGTGCCAGCAGGGACGGGTTGAACACTGAAGCTTTCTTT. Translation gives CASRDGLNTEAFF.

The J gene is TRBJ2-5, the V gene TRBV9, with D perhaps matching TRBD2 (5 bases). V was trimmed by 1 base and J by 2 bases, leaving 12 bases between them. Looked up from germline, CDR1 is SGDLS and CDR2 is YYNGEE. The CDR3 has 15 amino acids. CDR3 amino acids: CASSVSPGIQETQYF. The DNA for the CDR3 is TGTGCCAGCAGCGTATCCCCGGGGATACAAGAGACCCAGTACTTC.

This chain uses TRBV14 with TRBJ2-7, with 7 bases fitting TRBD1. This CDR3 contains 15 residues. V shed 5 bases and J 2 bases; nucleotides not matched to a gene: 9. Germline CDR1 reads SGHDN; CDR2 reads FVKESK. The CDR3 bases are TGTGCCAGCAGCGGTCCCGGGACAGATCCCTACGAGCAGTACTTC. It specifies CASSGPGTDPYEQYF.

The chain uses TRBV7-3 and TRBJ2-2; 7 nucleotides line up with TRBD2. Germline V gene lookup returns CDR1 SGHTA and CDR2 FQGTGA. This CDR3 comprises 15 residues. V gave up 5 bases and J gave up 4 bases; unmatched junction bases: 7. In nucleotides, the CDR3 is TGTGCCAGCAGCCTTGACCCGGGGGGCACCGGGGAGCTGTTTTTT. Translating gives CASSLDPGGTGELFF. Looking up the rest from reference TRBV7-3 and TRBJ2-2 gives the full variable domain: GAGVSQTPSNKVTEKGKYVELRCDPISGHTALYWYRQSLGQGPEFLIYFQGTGAADDSGLPNDRFFAVRPEGSVSTLKIQRTERGDSAVYLCASSLDPGGTGELFFGEGSRLTVL.

This chain links TRBV28 with TRBJ2-5; possibly TRBD2 for D (7 bases). CDR3 length: 13 residues. Germline loops: CDR1 MDHEN, CDR2 SYDVKM. V was clipped by 6 bases and J by 4 bases, with 12 bases between them. CDR3 in amino acids: CASRMGGRETQYF. The DNA for the CDR3 is TGTGCCAGCAGGATGGGGGGGCGAGAGACCCAGTACTTC.

The chain recombines TRBV6-1 with TRBJ1-5; the match to TRBD1 covers 9 bases. J gave up 5 bases and V 2 bases, and 4 bases lay outside the gene matches. Germline V gene data show CDR1 as MNHNS and CDR2 as SASEGT. The CDR3 is made up of 15 amino acids. This CDR3 is CASSETTGGHQPQHF. CDR3 coding DNA: TGTGCCAGCAGTGAAACGACAGGGGGTCATCAGCCCCAGCATTTT.

The CDR3 DNA follows: TGCGCCAGCAGCTTGGATTGGACTAGCGTGACCTACGAGCAGTACTTC. Translated, it gives CASSLDWTSVTYEQYF. This sequence joins TRBV5-1 and TRBJ2-7; 9 bases line up with TRBD2. The junction had 6 bases not matched to a gene; V was cut back by 0 bases and J by 2 bases. Germline V lookup: CDR1 SGHRS, CDR2 YFSETQ. The CDR3 loop spans 16 amino acids.

This chain uses TRBV29-1 with TRBJ2-7; 8 bases agree with TRBD2. The germline gives CDR1 SQVTM, CDR2 ANQGSEA. This CDR3 contains 14 residues. The junction had 13 bases not matched to a gene; V was cut back by 4 bases and J by 8 bases. The CDR3 DNA follows: TGCAGCGTTGGGGGAACTAGCGGAGGGCCCCAGCAGTACTTC. It specifies CSVGGTSGGPQQYF.

The V and J genes are TRBV11-1 and TRBJ1-6; 7 bases agree with TRBD1. The V and J ends lost 5 bases and 7 bases, in that order; junction bases with no gene match: 8. The germline CDR1 and CDR2 sequences are SGHAT and FQDESV (reference sequence). The CDR3 runs 15 residues. This CDR3 reads CASSLPGTVNSPLHF. The CDR3 DNA is TGTGCCAGCAGCCTACCCGGGACAGTCAATTCACCCCTCCACTTT.

The CDR3: CASSIGAIEAFF. The CDR3, as DNA: TGTGCCAGTAGTATCGGTGCTATTGAAGCTTTCTTT. The J gene is TRBJ1-1, the V gene TRBV19, with D hard to call. V was cut by 3 bases and J by 7 bases, with 9 bases left in between. Germline V gene data show CDR1 as LNHDA and CDR2 as SQIVND (reference sequence). CDR3 length equals 12 residues.